Given below is one T cell receptor beta chain in context. The target antigen is unknown. Profiling that covered TCR beta VDJ and CDR3 relied on genomic DNA as its template. MiXCR was run by TCRdb on the reads, yielding one entry per CDR3 protein. The table includes 150,000 to 200,000 distinct CDR3 sequences, approximately 48% detected once. Trimming pared 1 base from V and 2 bases from J, leaving 7 bases between. The CDR3 spans 14 residues. CDR1 is SNHLY, CDR2 FYNNEI, per germline. Those patients picked for sequencing had displayed CD8+CD57+ cell expansion on flow cytometry. The cohort consisted entirely of patients having severe acquired aplastic anemia. This entry comes from a study of CD8+CD57+ T cells in acquired aplastic anemia. Whole-study results and caveats: Researchers reported that CD8+ Simpson's diversity was not significantly different in patients versus controls. Patients and controls shared 25 to 30 CD8+ CDR3 sequences, which appeared highly expressed in patients and within their immunodominant clones.

The chain links TRBV2 to TRBJ2-3; D is undetermined. Sequenced material: sorted CD4+, CD8+, or CD8+CD57+ T cells (not recorded which) from PBMCs. The sequence was collected from a human donor with aplastic anemia. The CDR3 DNA sequence: TGTGCCAGCAGTGAAGGCCAGGTCACAGATACGCAGTATTTT. Protein product: CASSEGQVTDTQYF.